A single sample is the source of the 21 T cell receptor beta chains below, sequenced in a study of molecular identifiers for immune sequencing clone quantification. TCRdb processed the PCR reads anew with MiXCR; each CDR3 protein has one entry. The data hold some 320,000 distinct CDR3 sequences, with roughly 24% observed a single time. Sequencing input: naive CD8+ T cells from blood, with Jurkat cell RNA spiked in. Subset meaning: FACS-sorted CD8+CD4-CCR7+CD45RA+ naive T cells. These receptors all stem from a human donor in good health. Some libraries in this study had Jurkat cell RNA spiked in.

Ten or more counts support this clonotype. The DNA of the CDR3 is TGCAGTGCTAGAACGCGGGAGTCTTGGGATACGCAGTATTTT. It translates to CSARTRESWDTQYF. The chain recombines TRBV20-1 with TRBJ2-3; TRBD2 aligns across 7 bases. The CDR3 covers 14 residues. The ends lost 2 bases at V and 6 bases at J; junction bases unmatched: 8. Germline V gene data show CDR1 as DFQATT and CDR2 as SNEGSKA (reference sequence).

The J gene is TRBJ2-6, the V gene TRBV27; D possibly corresponds to TRBD1 (6 bases). The CDR3 is 17 amino acids. Germline lookup yields CDR1 MNHEY and CDR2 SMNVEV (reference sequence). V gave up 0 bases and J gave up 4 bases, with 13 bases separating them. The DNA for the CDR3 is TGTGCCAGCAGTTTATCCCAAAGGGGGTCGGGGGCCAACGTCCTGACTTTC. As protein: CASSLSQRGSGANVLTF.

This chain uses TRBV30 with TRBJ2-7; D possibly corresponds to TRBD2 (5 bases). Trimming cost V 2 bases and J 3 bases, with 8 bases left between them. CDR1 is GTSNPN, CDR2 SVGIG, per germline (reference sequence). The CDR3 is made up of 12 amino acids. CDR3 residues: CAWSLRDYEQYF. The CDR3 nucleotides read TGTGCCTGGAGTTTGAGGGACTACGAGCAGTACTTC.

The CDR3 loop reads CASSGRDRTNTEAFF. DNA for the CDR3: TGTGCCAGCAGCGGCAGGGACAGGACGAACACTGAAGCTTTCTTT. This rearrangement joins TRBV11-2 to TRBJ1-1; 8 nucleotides line up with TRBD1. CDR1 is SGHAT and CDR2 is FQNNGV in the germline V gene. V was clipped by 5 bases and J by 1 base; unmatched bases: 6. The length of the CDR3 is 15 residues.

In the case of this clonotype: Just one base apart from a much larger clone, this may be a read error. V usage is TRBV12-3 or TRBV12-4 and J usage is TRBJ2-3; 9 bases match TRBD2. CDR3 length: 17 amino acids. The CDR3 DNA reads TGTGCCTGCAGTTCCCCCTGGCGGGGGGGGAACACAGATACGCAGTATTTT. Amino acid sequence: CACSSPWRGGNTDTQYF.

This clonotype was detected a few times. V gene TRBV12-3 or TRBV12-4 combines with J gene TRBJ2-1; D is unresolved. V was clipped by 5 bases and J by 12 bases, with 17 bases between them. CDR3 length equals 13 residues. This chain's CDR3 is CASSPPTESGQFF. The CDR3 DNA reads TGTGCCAGCAGTCCCCCGACGGAATCCGGGCAGTTCTTC.

This clonotype was detected only a few times. Since no conserved phenylalanine or tryptophan closes the CDR3, a read error is the likely cause. V and J are TRBV7-9 and TRBJ2-5, with D unresolved. The V gene lost 2 bases and the J gene lost 4 bases, with 11 bases spanning the gap. This CDR3 contains 14 residues. The V gene's germline CDR1 is SEHNR and CDR2 FQNEAQ (reference sequence). This CDR3 reads CASSLTPQPETQYL. DNA of the CDR3: TGTGCCAGCAGCTTAACTCCACAGCCAGAGACCCAGTACCTC.

This clonotype was observed at least ten times. This chain uses TRBV4-3 with TRBJ2-7; D is possibly TRBD1 (6 bases). The germline V gene has CDR1 LGHNA and CDR2 YSLEER. The CDR3 extends over 15 amino acids. Trimming removed 6 bases from V and 2 bases from J, with 17 bases in between. Here the CDR3 DNA reads TGCGCCAGCAGTCCGTCCCGGGGACAAACCTACGAGCAGTACTTC. Its protein product is CASSPSRGQTYEQYF.

A few counts support this clonotype. The V call is TRBV4-1, the J call TRBJ2-7, with D maybe TRBD2 (5 bases). In germline, CDR1 is MGHRA, CDR2 YSYEKL. Between the trimmed V and J ends, which lost 4 bases and 3 bases, there was a span of 10 bases. This CDR3 is 13 amino acids long. CDR3 protein: CASSPPGVYEQYF. For the CDR3, the DNA is TGCGCCAGCAGCCCCCCCGGGGTCTACGAGCAGTACTTC.

The chain employs TRBV28 and TRBJ2-1; D remains ambiguous. The germline V gene has CDR1 MDHEN and CDR2 SYDVKM. The CDR3 runs to 14 residues. V lost 6 bases and J 0 bases, leaving 9 bases between the germline ends. The CDR3 here is CASSAWASYNEQFF. The CDR3 DNA is TGTGCCAGCAGCGCTTGGGCCTCCTACAATGAGCAGTTCTTC.

This clonotype was counted only a few times. The genes are TRBV30 and TRBJ1-5; D is uncertain. V lost 0 bases and J lost 2, with 8 bases in between. Germline CDR1 and CDR2: GTSNPN and SVGIG (reference sequence). This CDR3 has 14 amino acids. The CDR3 DNA follows: TGTGCCTGGAGTGTAGCGGCAGGCAATCAGCCCCAGCATTTT. Amino acid sequence: CAWSVAAGNQPQHF.

Only a few counts were recorded for this clonotype. The chain carries TRBV9 and TRBJ1-5, with D possibly TRBD1 on 6 matching bases. The germline V gene encodes CDR1 SGDLS and CDR2 YYNGEE. V shed 7 bases and J shed 0 bases, with 41 bases lying between them. This CDR3 spans 24 amino acids. CDR3 sequence: CASPIPSSVDGERGIPISNQPQHF. As DNA, the CDR3 is TGTGCCAGCCCGATACCCAGCAGCGTAGATGGGGAGAGGGGGATCCCTATTAGCAATCAGCCCCAGCATTTT.

This clonotype has a handful of counts. The chain employs TRBV30 and TRBJ1-2; D gene uncertain. Germline CDR1 GTSNPN, CDR2 SVGIG (reference sequence). Between the trimmed V and J ends, which lost 3 bases and 9 bases, there was a span of 14 bases. The CDR3 has 12 amino acids. This CDR3 reads CAWSVEGFSYTF. For the CDR3, the DNA is TGTGCCTGGAGCGTCGAAGGCTTTAGCTACACCTTC.

The chain is built from TRBV3-1 and TRBJ2-7, with D maybe TRBD2 (6 bases). V was pared by 1 base and J by 2 bases, with 21 bases between. Per germline, CDR1 LGHDT and CDR2 YNNKEL (reference sequence). The CDR3 is 18 amino acids. The CDR3 nucleotides read TGTGCCAGCAGCCAAGTCGTGGGGGTGGCGGCGGGGACCTACGAGCAGTACTTC. Protein: CASSQVVGVAAGTYEQYF.

This clonotype came up many times. The V call is TRBV7-6, the J call TRBJ1-1, with unresolved D. The CDR3 loop spans 16 amino acids. Germline V gives CDR1 SGHVS, CDR2 FNYEAQ. The V gene lost 1 base and the J gene lost 1 base, with 13 bases spanning the gap. The CDR3 here is CASSLVHLPKNTEAFF. CDR3 nucleotide sequence: TGTGCCAGCAGCTTAGTGCATTTGCCGAAGAACACTGAAGCTTTCTTT.

V usage is TRBV27 and J usage is TRBJ2-7; TRBD1 matches at 9 bases. Germline V lookup: CDR1 MNHEY, CDR2 SMNVEV (reference sequence). The CDR3 covers 14 residues. With 2 bases clipped from V and 4 bases from J, the junction kept 3 bases outside the gene matches. This CDR3 is CASSLHRGQYEQYF. The CDR3 DNA sequence: TGTGCCAGCAGTTTACACAGGGGGCAGTACGAGCAGTACTTC.

Of note for this clonotype: Possible read error: a much larger clone is one base away. The genes are TRBV19 and TRBJ1-1, with a possible D match to TRBD1 (5 bases). The CDR3 covers 14 residues. The V gene lost 8 bases and the J gene lost 4 bases, with 17 bases spanning the gap. Germline V CDR1 and CDR2: LNHDA, SQIVND (reference sequence). This CDR3 reads CASAHGGLVTEAFF. The CDR3 DNA follows: TGTGCCAGTGCCCACGGGGGGTTGGTCACTGAAGCTTTCTTT. Supplemented by reference TRBV19 and TRBJ1-1, the full variable domain reads DGGITQSPKYLFRKEGQNVTLSCEQNLNHDAMYWYRQDPGQGLRLIYYSQIVNDFQKGDIAEGYSVSREKKESFPLTVTSAQKNPTAFYLCASAHGGLVTEAFFGQGTRLTVV.

This clonotype was counted at least ten times. This rearrangement joins TRBV7-9 to TRBJ1-1, with 7 bases identical to TRBD1. The CDR3 runs to 16 residues. CDR1 SEHNR and CDR2 FQNEAQ come from the germline V gene (reference sequence). The ends lost 5 bases at V and 5 bases at J; junction bases unmatched: 14. The CDR3 is CASSAIRRQGGTEAFF. The CDR3 coding sequence is TGTGCCAGCAGCGCAATCCGACGACAGGGCGGGACTGAAGCTTTCTTT.

J is TRBJ2-7 and V is TRBV4-3; TRBD2 agrees at 10 bases. Germline values: CDR1 LGHNA, CDR2 YSLEER. Unmatched junction bases numbered 7, after V lost 1 base and J lost 4 bases. This CDR3 is 16 amino acids long. The CDR3 nucleotides are TGCGCCAGCAGCCAAGGCCTAGCGGGAGTGATGTACGAGCAGTACTTC. Amino acid sequence: CASSQGLAGVMYEQYF.

This clonotype was seen at least ten times. The V and J genes are TRBV24-1 and TRBJ2-7, with D unclear. CDR3 length: 12 amino acids. Trimming shortened V by 0 bases and J by 5 bases, and 4 bases separated the two germline ends. CDR1 and CDR2 from the germline V gene are KGHDR and SFDVKD. CDR3 bases: TGTGCCACCAGTGATTTGCGCGACGAGCAGTACTTC. It specifies CATSDLRDEQYF.

The sample holds many counts of this clonotype. The CDR3 DNA is TGTGCCAGCATGCTCACAGATACGCAGTATTTT. Protein: CASMLTDTQYF. The chain links TRBV28 to TRBJ2-3; D call uncertain. CDR1 is MDHEN and CDR2 is SYDVKM in the germline V gene. The CDR3 consists of 11 residues. The V gene lost 7 bases and the J gene lost 2 bases, with 4 bases spanning the gap.